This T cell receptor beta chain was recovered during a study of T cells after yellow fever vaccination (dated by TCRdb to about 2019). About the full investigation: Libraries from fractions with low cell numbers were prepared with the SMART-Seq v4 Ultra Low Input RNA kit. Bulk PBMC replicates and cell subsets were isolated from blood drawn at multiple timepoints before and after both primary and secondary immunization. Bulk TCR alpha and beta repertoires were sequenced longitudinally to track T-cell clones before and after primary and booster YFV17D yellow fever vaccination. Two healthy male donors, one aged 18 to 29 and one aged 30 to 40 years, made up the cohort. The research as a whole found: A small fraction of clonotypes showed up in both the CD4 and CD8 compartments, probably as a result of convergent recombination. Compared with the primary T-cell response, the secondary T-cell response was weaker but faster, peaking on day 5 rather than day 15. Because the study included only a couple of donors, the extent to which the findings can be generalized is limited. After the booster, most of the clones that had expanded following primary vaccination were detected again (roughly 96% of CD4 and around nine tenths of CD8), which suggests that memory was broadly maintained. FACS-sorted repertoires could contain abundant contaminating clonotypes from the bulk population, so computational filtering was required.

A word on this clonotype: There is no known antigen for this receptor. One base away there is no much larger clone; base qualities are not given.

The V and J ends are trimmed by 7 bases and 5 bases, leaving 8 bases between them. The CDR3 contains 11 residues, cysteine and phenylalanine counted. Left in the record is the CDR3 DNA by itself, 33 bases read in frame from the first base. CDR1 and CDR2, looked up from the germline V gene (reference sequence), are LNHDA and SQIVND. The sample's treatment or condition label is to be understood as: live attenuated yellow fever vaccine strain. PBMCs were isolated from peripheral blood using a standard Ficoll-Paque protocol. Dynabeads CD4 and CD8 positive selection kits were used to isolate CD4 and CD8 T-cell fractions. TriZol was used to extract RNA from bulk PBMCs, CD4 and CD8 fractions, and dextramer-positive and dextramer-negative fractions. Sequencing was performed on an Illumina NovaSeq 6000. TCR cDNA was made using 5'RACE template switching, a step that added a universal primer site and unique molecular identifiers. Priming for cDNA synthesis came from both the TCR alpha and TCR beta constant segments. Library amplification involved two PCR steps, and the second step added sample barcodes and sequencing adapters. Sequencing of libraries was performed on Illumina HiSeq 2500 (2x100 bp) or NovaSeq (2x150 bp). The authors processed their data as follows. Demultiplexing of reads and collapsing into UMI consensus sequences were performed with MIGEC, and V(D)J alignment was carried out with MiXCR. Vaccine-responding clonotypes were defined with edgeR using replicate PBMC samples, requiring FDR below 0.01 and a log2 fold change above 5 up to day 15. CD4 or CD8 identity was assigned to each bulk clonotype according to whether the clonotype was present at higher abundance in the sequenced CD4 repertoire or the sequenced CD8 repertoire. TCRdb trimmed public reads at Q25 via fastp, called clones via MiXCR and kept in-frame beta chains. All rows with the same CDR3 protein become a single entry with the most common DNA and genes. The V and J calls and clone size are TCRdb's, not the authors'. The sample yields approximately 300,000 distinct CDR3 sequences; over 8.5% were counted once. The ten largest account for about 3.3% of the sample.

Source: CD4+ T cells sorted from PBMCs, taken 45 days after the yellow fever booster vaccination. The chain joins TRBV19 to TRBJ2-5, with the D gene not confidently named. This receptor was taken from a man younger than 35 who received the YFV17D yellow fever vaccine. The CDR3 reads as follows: CASMKGETQYF. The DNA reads TGTGCCAGTATGAAGGGTGAGACCCAGTACTTC.